This T cell receptor beta chain emerged from a study of blood T cell repertoires in COVID-19. The overall study: COVID-19 samples from acute and convalescent phases originated in the United States, Italy and Spain. T cells, B-cell-depleted T cells, or PBMCs supplied cDNA or gDNA.

In regard to this clone: This specimen includes other DNA sequences encoding the same CDR3.

The V end lost 3 bases, the J end lost 7 bases, and 12 bases lay between the germline ends. The CDR3 covers 13 residues. The germline CDR1 and CDR2 sequences are KGHSH and LQKENI. Per the original data handling: Quantification of nucleated cells was approximated via reference gene primer amplification. The assay was immunoSEQ multiplex PCR, and TCRdb's table has in-frame clones only and misses some. The DNA gave D and trimming, while V, J and clone size come from that table. The sample contains around 200,000 clones, roughly 85% of which appear only once. This sequence joins TRBV18 and TRBJ1-1; D might be TRBD1 (6 bases). The sample consisted of peripheral blood. The TCR originated in a man in his 60s with acute or convalescent COVID-19. CDR3 sequence (DNA): TGTGCCAGCTCACCTTTGGCAGGGGTTGAAGCTTTCTTT. Its protein is CASSPLAGVEAFF.